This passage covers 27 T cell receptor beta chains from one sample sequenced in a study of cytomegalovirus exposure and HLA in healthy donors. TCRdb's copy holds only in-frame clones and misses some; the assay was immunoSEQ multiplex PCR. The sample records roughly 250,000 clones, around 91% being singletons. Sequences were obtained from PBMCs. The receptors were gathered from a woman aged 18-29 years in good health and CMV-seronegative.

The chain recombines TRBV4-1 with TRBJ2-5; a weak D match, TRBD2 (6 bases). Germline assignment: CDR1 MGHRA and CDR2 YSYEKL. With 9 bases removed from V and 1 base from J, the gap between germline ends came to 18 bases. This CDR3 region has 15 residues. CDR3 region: CASTLSRGIQETQYF. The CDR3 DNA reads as TGCGCCAGTACGCTCAGCCGGGGGATCCAAGAGACCCAGTACTTC.

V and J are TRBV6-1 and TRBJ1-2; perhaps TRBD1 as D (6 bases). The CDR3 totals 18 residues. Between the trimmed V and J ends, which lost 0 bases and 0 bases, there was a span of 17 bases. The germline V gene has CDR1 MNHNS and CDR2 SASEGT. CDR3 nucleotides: TGTGCCAGCAGTGAAGCGCTTCGGGACACGTTAGCTAACTATGGCTACACCTTC. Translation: CASSEALRDTLANYGYTF.

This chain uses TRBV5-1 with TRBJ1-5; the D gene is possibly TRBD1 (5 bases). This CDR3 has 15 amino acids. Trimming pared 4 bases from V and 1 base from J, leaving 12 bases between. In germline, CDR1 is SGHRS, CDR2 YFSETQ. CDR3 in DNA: TGCGCCAGCAGCCCCCAGGGAGGGAGCAATCAGCCCCAGCATTTT. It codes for CASSPQGGSNQPQHF. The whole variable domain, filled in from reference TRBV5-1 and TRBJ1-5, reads KAGVTQTPRYLIKTRGQQVTLSCSPISGHRSVSWYQQTPGQGLQFLFEYFSETQRNKGNFPGRFSGRQFSNSRSEMNVSTLELGDSALYLCASSPQGGSNQPQHFGDGTRLSIL.

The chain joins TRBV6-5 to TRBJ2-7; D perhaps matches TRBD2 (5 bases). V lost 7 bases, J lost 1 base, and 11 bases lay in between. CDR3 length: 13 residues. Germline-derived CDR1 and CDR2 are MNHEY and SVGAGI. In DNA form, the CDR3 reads TGTGCCAGCACCCTCGGGGAGTCCTACGAGCAGTACTTC. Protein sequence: CASTLGESYEQYF.

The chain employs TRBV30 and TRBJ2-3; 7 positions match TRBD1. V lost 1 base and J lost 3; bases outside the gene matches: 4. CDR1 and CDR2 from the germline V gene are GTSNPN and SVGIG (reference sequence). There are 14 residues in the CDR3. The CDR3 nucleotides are TGTGCCTGGAGTGGGGACAGCAAAACAGATACGCAGTATTTT. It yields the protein CAWSGDSKTDTQYF. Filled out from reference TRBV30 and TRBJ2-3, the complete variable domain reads SQTIHQWPATLVQPVGSPLSLECTVEGTSNPNLYWYRQAAGRGLQLLFYSVGIGQISSEVPQNLSASRPQDRQFILSSKKLLLSDSGFYLCAWSGDSKTDTQYFGPGTRLTVL.

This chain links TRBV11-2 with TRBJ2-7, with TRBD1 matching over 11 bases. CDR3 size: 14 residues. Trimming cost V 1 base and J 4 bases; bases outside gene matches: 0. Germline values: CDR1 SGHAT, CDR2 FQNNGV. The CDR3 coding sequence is TGTGCCAGCAGCTTAGGGGACAGGGGGTACGAGCAGTACGTC. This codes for CASSLGDRGYEQYV.

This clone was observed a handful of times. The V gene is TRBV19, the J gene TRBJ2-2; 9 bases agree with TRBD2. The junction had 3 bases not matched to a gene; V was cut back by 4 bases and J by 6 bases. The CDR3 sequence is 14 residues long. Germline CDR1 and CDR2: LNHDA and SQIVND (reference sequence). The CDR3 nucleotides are TGTGCCAGTAGTACGGTAGCGGGGGCCGGGGAGCTGTTTTTT. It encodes CASSTVAGAGELFF.

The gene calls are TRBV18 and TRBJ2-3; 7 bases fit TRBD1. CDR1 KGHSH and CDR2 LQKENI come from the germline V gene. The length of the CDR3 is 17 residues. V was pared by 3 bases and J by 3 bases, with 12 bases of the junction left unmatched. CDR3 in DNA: TGTGCCAGCTCACCCCCAAACAGGGGTGGAGGAACAGATACGCAGTATTTT. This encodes CASSPPNRGGGTDTQYF.

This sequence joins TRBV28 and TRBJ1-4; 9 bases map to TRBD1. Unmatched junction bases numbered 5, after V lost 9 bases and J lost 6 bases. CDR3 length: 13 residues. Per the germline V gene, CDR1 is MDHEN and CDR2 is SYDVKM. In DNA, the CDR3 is TGTGCCAGACGACAGGGGGGAGATGAAAAACTGTTTTTT. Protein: CARRQGGDEKLFF.

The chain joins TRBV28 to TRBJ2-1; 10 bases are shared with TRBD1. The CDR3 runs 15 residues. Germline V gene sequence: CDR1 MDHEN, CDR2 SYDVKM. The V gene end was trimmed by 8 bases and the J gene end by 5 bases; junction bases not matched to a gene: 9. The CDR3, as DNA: TGTGCCAGCCGCACCTCGGGACAGGGGAACAATGAGCAGTTCTTC. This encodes CASRTSGQGNNEQFF.

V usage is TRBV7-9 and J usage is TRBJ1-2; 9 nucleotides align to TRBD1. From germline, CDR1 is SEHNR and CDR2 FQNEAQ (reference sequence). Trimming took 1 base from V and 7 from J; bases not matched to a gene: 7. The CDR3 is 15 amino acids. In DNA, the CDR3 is TGTGCCAGCAGCTTAGTGGGACAGGGTATTCTTGGCTACACCTTC. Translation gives CASSLVGQGILGYTF.

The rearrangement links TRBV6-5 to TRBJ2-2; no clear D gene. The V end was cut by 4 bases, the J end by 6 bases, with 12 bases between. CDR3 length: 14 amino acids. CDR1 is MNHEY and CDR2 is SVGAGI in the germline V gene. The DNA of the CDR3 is TGTGCCAGCAGTTCACTCCCGGAGCCCGGGGAGCTGTTTTTT. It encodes CASSSLPEPGELFF.

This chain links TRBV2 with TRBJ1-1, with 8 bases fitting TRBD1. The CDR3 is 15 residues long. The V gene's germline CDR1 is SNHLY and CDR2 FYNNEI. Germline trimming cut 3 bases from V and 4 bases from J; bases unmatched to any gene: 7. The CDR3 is CASSDRGRKVTEAFF. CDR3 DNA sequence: TGTGCCAGCAGTGACAGGGGGCGCAAGGTCACTGAAGCTTTCTTT.

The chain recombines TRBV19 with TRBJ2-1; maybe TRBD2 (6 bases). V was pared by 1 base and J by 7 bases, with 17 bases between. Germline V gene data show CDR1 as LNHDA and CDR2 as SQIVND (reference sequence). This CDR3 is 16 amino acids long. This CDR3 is CASSIGGDRTGNEQFF. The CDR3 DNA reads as TGTGCCAGTAGTATAGGGGGGGACCGCACGGGGAATGAGCAGTTCTTC.

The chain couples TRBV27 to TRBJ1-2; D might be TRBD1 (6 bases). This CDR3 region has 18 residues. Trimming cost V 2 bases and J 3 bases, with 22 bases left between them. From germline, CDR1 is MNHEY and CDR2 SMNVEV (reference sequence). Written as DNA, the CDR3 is TGTGCCAGCAGTTTACAGTTCAAAGGGGGGGCTTTTGACTATGGCTACACCTTC. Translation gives CASSLQFKGGAFDYGYTF.

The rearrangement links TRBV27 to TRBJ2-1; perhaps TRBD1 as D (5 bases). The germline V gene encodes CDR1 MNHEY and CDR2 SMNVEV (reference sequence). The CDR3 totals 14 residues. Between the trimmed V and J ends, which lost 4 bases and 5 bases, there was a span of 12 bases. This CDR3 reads CASSSHGHNNEQFF. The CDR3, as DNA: TGTGCCAGCAGTTCCCATGGACACAACAATGAGCAGTTCTTC.

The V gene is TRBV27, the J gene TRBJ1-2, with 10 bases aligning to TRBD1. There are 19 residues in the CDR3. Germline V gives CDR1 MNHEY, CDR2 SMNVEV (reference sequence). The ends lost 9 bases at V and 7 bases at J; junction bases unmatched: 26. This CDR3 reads CASSPGAGQGGQLSSGYTF. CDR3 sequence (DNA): TGTGCCAGTTCTCCTGGGGCTGGACAGGGGGGACAACTCTCAAGTGGCTACACCTTC.

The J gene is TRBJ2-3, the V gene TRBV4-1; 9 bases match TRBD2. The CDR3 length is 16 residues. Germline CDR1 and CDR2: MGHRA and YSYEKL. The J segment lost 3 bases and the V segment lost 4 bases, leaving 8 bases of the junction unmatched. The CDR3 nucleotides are TGCGCCAGCAGCCCACTCCAGGGACTAGCTACAGATACGCAGTATTTT. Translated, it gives CASSPLQGLATDTQYF.

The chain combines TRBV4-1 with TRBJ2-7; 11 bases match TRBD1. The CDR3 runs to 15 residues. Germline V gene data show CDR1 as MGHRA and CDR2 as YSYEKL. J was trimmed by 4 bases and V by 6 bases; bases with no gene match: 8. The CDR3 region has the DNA TGCGCCAGCAGTCCCGGACAGGGGGCGGTATACGAGCAGTACTTC. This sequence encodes CASSPGQGAVYEQYF.

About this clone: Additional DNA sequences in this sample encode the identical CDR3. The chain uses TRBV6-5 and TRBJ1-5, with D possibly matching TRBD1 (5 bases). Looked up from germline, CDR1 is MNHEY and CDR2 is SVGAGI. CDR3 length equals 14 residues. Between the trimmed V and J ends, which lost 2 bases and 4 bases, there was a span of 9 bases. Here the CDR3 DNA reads TGTGCCAGCAGTTACGGGGGGAGTAATCAGCCCCAGCATTTT. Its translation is CASSYGGSNQPQHF.

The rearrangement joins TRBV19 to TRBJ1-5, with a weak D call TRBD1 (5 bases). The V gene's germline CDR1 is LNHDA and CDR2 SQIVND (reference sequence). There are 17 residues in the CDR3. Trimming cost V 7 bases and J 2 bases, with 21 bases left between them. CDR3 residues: CASTTFIGGGGNQPQHF. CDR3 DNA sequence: TGTGCCAGTACCACGTTTATCGGGGGAGGGGGCAATCAGCCCCAGCATTTT.

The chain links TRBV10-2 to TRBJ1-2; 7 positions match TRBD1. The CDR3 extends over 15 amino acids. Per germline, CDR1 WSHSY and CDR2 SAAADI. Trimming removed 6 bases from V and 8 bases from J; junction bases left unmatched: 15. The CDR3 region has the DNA TGCGCCAGCAGCGACCCTACTGACAGGGTTGAAGGCTACACCTTC. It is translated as CASSDPTDRVEGYTF.

The CDR3 sequence: CSVNRGQETQYF. The CDR3 DNA follows: TGCAGCGTTAACAGGGGCCAAGAGACCCAGTACTTC. The chain uses TRBV29-1 and TRBJ2-5; 7 bases are shared with TRBD1. Germline CDR1 reads SQVTM; CDR2 reads ANQGSEA. Losses at the gene ends were 5 bases for V and 1 base for J; bases not matched to a gene: 1. This CDR3 region has 12 residues.

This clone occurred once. The CDR3 protein is CAIFGGAYNEQFF. CDR3 bases: TGTGCCATCTTCGGGGGGGCCTACAATGAGCAGTTCTTC. The chain combines TRBV28 with TRBJ2-1; 8 positions match TRBD2. The CDR3 is made up of 13 amino acids. Per the germline V gene, CDR1 is MDHEN and CDR2 is SYDVKM. Trimming cost V 10 bases and J 2 bases; bases outside gene matches: 4.

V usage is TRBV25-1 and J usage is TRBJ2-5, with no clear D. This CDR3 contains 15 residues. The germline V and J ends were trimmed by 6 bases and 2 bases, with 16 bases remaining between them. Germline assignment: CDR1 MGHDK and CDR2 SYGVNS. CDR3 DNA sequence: TGTGCCAGCAGCCCGCCTGGCTCCCCTCAAGAGACCCAGTACTTC. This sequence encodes CASSPPGSPQETQYF.

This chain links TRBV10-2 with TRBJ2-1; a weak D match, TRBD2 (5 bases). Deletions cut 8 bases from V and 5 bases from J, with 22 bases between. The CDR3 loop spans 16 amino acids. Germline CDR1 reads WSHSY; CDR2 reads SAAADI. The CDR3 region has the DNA TGCGCCAGCGACGGGGTTATTTCTTACTTTCACAATGAGCAGTTCTTC. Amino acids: CASDGVISYFHNEQFF.

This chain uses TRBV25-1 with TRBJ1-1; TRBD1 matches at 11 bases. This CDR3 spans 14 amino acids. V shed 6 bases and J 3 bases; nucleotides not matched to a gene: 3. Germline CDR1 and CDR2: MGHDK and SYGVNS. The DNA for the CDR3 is TGTGCCAGCAGGGACAGGGGGCCAGACACTGAAGCTTTCTTT. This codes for CASRDRGPDTEAFF.